This TCR beta chain was sequenced for a study of neurological immune-mediated disorders (dated by TCRdb to 2018 to 2020). Regarding the complete study: Among the approximately 35 multiple sclerosis patients, roughly 31 had relapsing-remitting MS and 3 had secondary progressive MS. The 90 to 110 TCR-beta libraries included longitudinal samples, technical triplicates and paired sorted CD4+ and CD8+ T-cell subsets alongside PBMC samples. Of the roughly 70 subjects in the cohort, some 14 were HAM/TSP patients, approximately 35 were multiple sclerosis patients, and 20 were healthy controls. Using UMI-based sequencing, the study compared peripheral blood TCR-beta repertoires from patients with HTLV-I-associated myelopathy (HAM/TSP), patients with multiple sclerosis, and healthy controls. Points the paper makes about the study in general: The MS cluster showed no association with clinical or MRI features, and the authors stated that larger cohorts are needed. In phylogenetic analysis, the repertoires of 18 of 34 MS patients grouped into a cluster of related CDR3 sequences, which suggests a possible signature at the repertoire level. TCR clonal expansion was highest in HAM/TSP patients and lowest in MS patients, with MS patients falling below even healthy controls. Across subjects, expanded clones never shared an identical CDR3 amino acid sequence, which suggests that the TCR-beta repertoires in every group were private.

cDNA was synthesized by template-switch 5'RACE using a primer with a 10-nucleotide random unique molecular identifier that tagged each TCR transcript. Each sequencing run produced over 160 million TCR-beta sequences covering 15-18 subjects. The RNeasy kit was used for extraction of total RNA. TCR-beta VDJ regions were amplified with primers for the TCR constant region and the 5'RACE anchor, using the KAPA Real-time Library Amplification kit. Sample indexes and Illumina adaptors were added in a first PCR, after which library yield was increased in a second PCR. After Ampure bead purification, the TCR product of roughly 650 bp was size-selected on a 2% E-gel SizeSelection system. Before pooling, libraries had their quality checked on a Bioanalyzer, their concentration measured with Qubit, and their quantity determined with the Kapa Library Quantification kit. An Illumina HiSeq 2500 was used to sequence the libraries paired-end at 2 x 150 bp. To increase sequence diversity, roughly 24-32% phiX was spiked into each library pool. The original pipeline was this. Quality-filtered reads were processed with the UMI-based MiGEC pipeline, and over 85% of raw TCR sequences were removed by the MiGEC pipeline during error correction. IMGT germline references were used for alignment of VDJ genes, and clonotypes were defined by a unique CDR3 amino acid sequence together with V-J genes. Clonal expansion, Shannon diversity and CDR3 relatedness (CalcPairwiseDistances, ClusterSamples) were evaluated with VDJtools, and phylogenetic trees were built with CLCbio workbench. Clones with at least 8 unique UMIs were defined as expanded, with this threshold being based on coefficient-of-variation modelling across technical triplicates. The public reads were quality trimmed at Q25 with fastp and then assembled into clones with MiXCR by TCRdb, keeping productive beta chains. Rows with a matching CDR3 protein are joined into one entry that keeps the most common DNA and genes. The V and J calls come from TCRdb's annotation, not from the publication. Recorded for this sample are 35,000 to 50,000 distinct CDR3 sequences; about 2.5% of them occurred a single time. The top ten clones comprise approximately 2.3% of the sample.

This clonotype was counted a few times. The clone's antigen remains unknown. Base qualities are not recorded, but no much larger clone differs from it by a single base. Unsorted PBMC libraries were generated from 2 million PBMCs stored in RNAlater at -80 °C until RNA extraction. The multiple sclerosis patients were enrolled in a US clinical protocol that evaluated disease progression with magnetic resonance imaging. Peripheral blood underwent Ficoll-Hypaque density gradient centrifugation to isolate PBMCs, which were then cryopreserved in liquid nitrogen. Including cysteine and phenylalanine, the CDR3 has 17 amino acids. The kept DNA is CDR3 alone, 51 bases in frame from the first base. Between the V and J ends, shortened by 0 bases and 0 bases respectively, the junction contains 11 bases. Per the germline V gene, LGHNA is the CDR1 and YNFKEQ is the CDR2.

The sequence is built from TRBV4-2 and TRBJ2-2; no D gene can be assigned with confidence. The source material was PBMCs. The origin of this receptor is a man in his forties or fifties with multiple sclerosis. This receptor has the CDR3 CASSQDKVGPNTGELFF. The DNA is as follows: TGTGCCAGCAGCCAAGATAAAGTAGGTCCGAACACCGGGGAGCTGTTTTTT.